This entry describes one TCR beta chain. Germline V gene lookup returns CDR1 ENHRY and CDR2 SYGVKD. V dropped 3 bases and J dropped 0 bases, with 5 bases sitting between them. The CDR3 consists of 13 residues. These data belong to a study of T cell responses to AZD1222 COVID-19 vaccine. Method: immunoSEQ multiplex PCR; TCRdb's copy keeps in-frame clones and lacks some. The repertoire consists of 80,000 or so clones, with about 85% occurring once and the leading ten covering about 1.6%. This material consisted of peripheral blood, taken on day 0 of AZD1222 vaccination. V gene TRBV10-3 combines with J gene TRBJ1-1, with D hard to call. This receptor was identified in an adult in good health. In DNA, the CDR3 is TGTGCCATCAGTGAAAGGGTGAACACTGAAGCTTTCTTT. Translation gives CAISERVNTEAFF.